The clone carrying this T cell receptor beta chain has just a few counts. Its matching antigen is unknown. The CDR3 loop spans 13 amino acids. V lost 6 bases and J lost 6, with 11 bases in between. CDR1 SNHLY and CDR2 FYNNEI come from the germline V gene. These data originate in a study of beta chain features in type 1 diabetes. General study results and limits: Patients' naive, central memory and Treg TCRB repertoires seemed closer to one another than those of healthy donors. Patients with Type 1 diabetes showed moderately but significantly shorter TCRB CDR3s in all four CD4+ subsets.

cDNA synthesis used the whole RNA isolate, giving expressed TCRB sequences. Sequencing was performed with immunoSEQ multiplex PCR; in TCRdb, only in-frame clones are kept and a portion is missing. The table has under 150,000 clones, around 9% seen once. The specimen sequenced was central memory CD4+ T cells from blood. This clonotype was obtained from a man younger than 40 with type 1 diabetes. The chain employs TRBV2 and TRBJ2-2; D is perhaps TRBD1 (6 bases). CDR3 in amino acids: CASSAQGPGELFF. As DNA, the CDR3 is TGTGCCAGCAGCGCACAGGGTCCCGGGGAGCTGTTTTTT.